These T cell receptor beta chains were read from a single sample in a study of spatial heterogeneity in lung cancer. MiXCR was run by TCRdb on the 5' RACE reads, yielding one entry per CDR3 protein. Of thousands of distinct CDR3 sequences listed, about 10% are singletons. Sequencing used lung tumor tissue, obtained at surgery. The receptors were sampled from a female donor with early-stage non-small cell lung cancer. CDR3s include the opening cysteine and the closing phenylalanine or tryptophan. Fields, in order: J gene, D gene, V gene, clone size, CDR3 protein, CDR3 DNA. The D gene is left open where the match is weak. Part of the rows lack a size; the others show once, few, many or a class for expanded clones.

j_gene: TRBJ2-7; d_gene: TRBD1; v_gene: TRBV29-1; abundance: many; CDR3aa: CSVEGTGGYEQYF; CDR3nt: TGCAGCGTTGAAGGGACAGGGGGTTACGAGCAGTACTTC
j_gene: TRBJ1-1; d_gene: TRBD1; v_gene: TRBV3-1; abundance: medium-sized; CDR3aa: CASSPGQGIDTEAFF; CDR3nt: TGTGCCAGCAGCCCGGGACAGGGGATCGACACTGAAGCTTTCTTT
j_gene: TRBJ1-2; d_gene: .; v_gene: TRBV14; abundance: .; CDR3aa: CASSQLTGNGYTF; CDR3nt: TGTGCCAGCAGCCAACTAACAGGGAATGGCTACACCTTC
j_gene: TRBJ1-5; d_gene: .; v_gene: TRBV2; abundance: .; CDR3aa: CASTLLGVRQPQHF; CDR3nt: TGTGCCAGCACGCTTCTTGGGGTCCGTCAGCCCCAGCATTTT
j_gene: TRBJ2-3; d_gene: .; v_gene: TRBV29-1; abundance: .; CDR3aa: CSVVGSVRATQYF; CDR3nt: TGCAGCGTTGTGGGGTCCGTTCGTGCTACGCAGTATTTT
j_gene: TRBJ1-1; d_gene: .; v_gene: TRBV18; abundance: medium-sized; CDR3aa: CASSPQGSTEAFF; CDR3nt: TGTGCCAGCTCACCACAGGGCAGCACTGAAGCTTTCTTT
j_gene: TRBJ2-2; d_gene: TRBD2; v_gene: TRBV6-5; abundance: once; CDR3aa: CASSYSTLAGAGELFF; CDR3nt: TGTGCCAGCAGTTACTCGACACTAGCGGGAGCCGGGGAGCTGTTTTTT
j_gene: TRBJ2-5; d_gene: .; v_gene: TRBV2; abundance: many; CDR3aa: CASSGSETQYF; CDR3nt: TGTGCCAGCAGTGGATCGGAGACCCAGTACTTC
j_gene: TRBJ2-2; d_gene: .; v_gene: TRBV7-9; abundance: many; CDR3aa: CASSLVRVAGELFF; CDR3nt: TGTGCCAGCAGCTTAGTCAGGGTTGCCGGGGAGCTGTTTTTT
j_gene: TRBJ1-2; d_gene: .; v_gene: TRBV19; abundance: .; CDR3aa: CASRDRNFGGYTF; CDR3nt: TGTGCCAGTCGGGACCGGAATTTTGGTGGCTACACCTTC
j_gene: TRBJ2-3; d_gene: TRBD2; v_gene: TRBV12-3/TRBV12-4; abundance: .; CDR3aa: CASSPQRGVADTQYF; CDR3nt: TGTGCCAGCAGTCCGCAGCGGGGAGTGGCAGATACGCAGTATTTT
j_gene: TRBJ1-6; d_gene: TRBD1; v_gene: TRBV7-3; abundance: .; CDR3aa: CASSSSGQGSPLHF; CDR3nt: TGTGCCAGCAGCTCCTCCGGACAGGGTTCACCCCTCCACTTT
j_gene: TRBJ2-1; d_gene: .; v_gene: TRBV24-1; abundance: medium-sized; CDR3aa: CATSDPMQGYNEQFF; CDR3nt: TGTGCCACCAGTGACCCCATGCAGGGATACAATGAGCAGTTCTTC
j_gene: TRBJ2-5; d_gene: TRBD2; v_gene: TRBV6-1; abundance: .; CDR3aa: CASSEQLAGGVQETQYF; CDR3nt: TGTGCCAGCAGTGAACAGTTAGCGGGGGGCGTCCAAGAGACCCAGTACTTC
j_gene: TRBJ1-1; d_gene: .; v_gene: TRBV10-1; abundance: .; CDR3aa: CASRLEAGTEAFF; CDR3nt: TGCGCCAGCAGGTTAGAAGCGGGCACTGAAGCTTTCTTT
j_gene: TRBJ2-3; d_gene: .; v_gene: TRBV7-2; abundance: .; CDR3aa: CASSLELTRGADTQYF; CDR3nt: TGTGCCAGCAGCTTGGAGTTAACGCGAGGGGCCGATACGCAGTATTTT
j_gene: TRBJ2-1; d_gene: .; v_gene: TRBV2; abundance: many; CDR3aa: CASSPLLGEQFF; CDR3nt: TGTGCCAGCAGCCCCCTTCTGGGTGAGCAGTTCTTC
j_gene: TRBJ1-5; d_gene: .; v_gene: TRBV7-8; abundance: many; CDR3aa: CASSQTASNQPQHF; CDR3nt: TGTGCCAGCAGCCAGACAGCTAGCAATCAGCCCCAGCATTTT
j_gene: TRBJ2-5; d_gene: TRBD1; v_gene: TRBV28; abundance: many; CDR3aa: CASSPQRTGGLETQYF; CDR3nt: TGTGCCAGCAGTCCACAGAGGACAGGGGGTTTAGAGACCCAGTACTTC
j_gene: TRBJ1-6; d_gene: TRBD1; v_gene: TRBV6-6; abundance: few; CDR3aa: CASKGTEFSPLHF; CDR3nt: TGTGCCAGCAAGGGGACAGAGTTTTCACCCCTCCACTTT